A single sample is the source of the 20 T cell receptor beta chains below, sequenced in a study of type 1 regulatory T cells. Their specific antigens are unknown. TCRdb redid the calling of the reads with MiXCR, one entry per CDR3 protein. Of fewer than 75,000 distinct CDR3 sequences listed, 45% to 50% were seen once; the top ten hold more than 2%. The sample consisted of cultured non-Tr1 T cells, either the whole culture or a sorted T cell fraction (not recorded which). The receptors originated from a human donor in good health.

V usage is TRBV18 and J usage is TRBJ1-6; D is ambiguous. V was trimmed by 2 bases and J by 4 bases, leaving 3 bases between them. CDR3 length: 13 amino acids. The germline V gene has CDR1 KGHSH and CDR2 LQKENI. The DNA for the CDR3 is TGTGCCAGCTCACCAGAATATAATTCACCCCTCCACTTT. This codes for CASSPEYNSPLHF.

V and J are TRBV5-6 and TRBJ1-2; a weak D match, TRBD1 (6 bases). Per the germline V gene, CDR1 is SGHDT and CDR2 is YYEEEE. The CDR3 runs to 14 residues. With 0 bases removed from V and 2 bases from J, the gap between germline ends came to 8 bases. CDR3: CASSLGGQNYGYTF. DNA of the CDR3: TGTGCCAGCAGCTTGGGGGGGCAGAACTATGGCTACACCTTC.

This clonotype has just a few counts. The chain links TRBV4-1 to TRBJ2-2, with 8 bases matching TRBD1. The CDR3 runs 18 residues. Germline trimming cut 4 bases from V and 4 bases from J; bases unmatched to any gene: 14. The germline gives CDR1 MGHRA, CDR2 YSYEKL. The CDR3 DNA follows: TGCGCCAGCAGCCGGACCTTGGGAGCAGGGGGCACCACCGGGGAGCTGTTTTTT. As protein: CASSRTLGAGGTTGELFF.

The count of this clonotype is one. The chain couples TRBV11-2 to TRBJ2-5, with no clear D. This CDR3 is built from 14 residues. CDR1 is SGHAT, CDR2 FQNNGV, per germline. V lost 0 bases and J lost 7, with 12 bases in between. CDR3 nucleotide sequence: TGTGCCAGCAGCTTAGATCGGTGGAGTGGGACCCAGTACTTC. Its translation: CASSLDRWSGTQYF. Together with reference TRBV11-2 and TRBJ2-5, the CDR3 gives the full variable domain: EAGVAQSPRYKIIEKRQSVAFWCNPISGHATLYWYQQILGQGPKLLIQFQNNGVVDDSQLPKDRFSAERLKGVDSTLKIQPAKLEDSAVYLCASSLDRWSGTQYFGPGTRLLVL.

The gene calls are TRBV12-3 or TRBV12-4 and TRBJ2-5; D not resolved. The CDR3 spans 13 residues. Trimming removed 8 bases from V and 4 bases from J, with 14 bases in between. Here the CDR3 DNA reads TGTGCCAGCTGTAAAGGGTTGGGAGAGACCCAGTACTTC. It encodes CASCKGLGETQYF.

This chain joins TRBV10-3 and TRBJ2-4; 13 bases map to TRBD2. The CDR3 has 14 amino acids. Germline loops: CDR1 ENHRY, CDR2 SYGVKD. Germline trimming cut 6 bases from V and 8 bases from J; bases unmatched to any gene: 4. The CDR3 is CAISHTSGGDIQYF. CDR3 DNA sequence: TGTGCCATCAGCCACACTAGCGGGGGGGACATTCAGTACTTC.

This clonotype was seen a few times. The chain uses TRBV5-1 and TRBJ2-3; D gene uncertain. This CDR3 region has 14 residues. Trimming cost V 0 bases and J 2 bases, with 7 bases left between them. The germline gives CDR1 SGHRS, CDR2 YFSETQ. In nucleotides, the CDR3 is TGCGCCAGCAGCTTGGCTCTATACACAGATACGCAGTATTTT. Amino acid sequence: CASSLALYTDTQYF.

This clonotype is a singleton in its sample. The CDR3 here is CASSLDSRVTEAFF. The CDR3 bases are TGCGCCAGCAGCTTGGATTCGAGGGTCACTGAAGCTTTCTTT. The V and J genes are TRBV5-1 and TRBJ1-1; no firm D call. The CDR3 spans 14 residues. V was cut by 0 bases and J by 4 bases, with 10 bases left in between. The germline V gene has CDR1 SGHRS and CDR2 YFSETQ.

There are a few counts of this clonotype. The chain joins TRBV20-1 to TRBJ2-3; 9 nucleotides align to TRBD2. Trimming cost V 3 bases and J 3 bases; bases outside gene matches: 10. This CDR3 is built from 16 residues. From germline, CDR1 is DFQATT and CDR2 SNEGSKA (reference sequence). CDR3 nucleotide sequence: TGCAGTGCTAGTAAGAGAGCGGGGGGTCCTACAGATACGCAGTATTTT. It codes for CSASKRAGGPTDTQYF.

This rearrangement joins TRBV11-2 to TRBJ2-5; 9 bases are shared with TRBD1. The CDR3 runs to 15 residues. Per the germline V gene, CDR1 is SGHAT and CDR2 is FQNNGV. Unmatched junction bases numbered 11, after V lost 5 bases and J lost 7 bases. The CDR3 region is CASSIATGGVGTQYF. CDR3 DNA: TGTGCCAGCAGCATAGCCACAGGGGGCGTCGGGACCCAGTACTTC.

The chain is built from TRBV20-1 and TRBJ2-5; D is uncertain. V was cut by 6 bases and J by 4 bases, with 12 bases left in between. From germline, CDR1 is DFQATT and CDR2 SNEGSKA (reference sequence). The CDR3 extends over 12 amino acids. CDR3 sequence: CSAHSSSETQYF. As DNA, the CDR3 is TGCAGTGCCCATAGCTCATCAGAGACCCAGTACTTC.

This clonotype turned up a few times. The J gene is TRBJ2-3, the V gene TRBV20-1, with 15 bases fitting TRBD2. From germline, CDR1 is DFQATT and CDR2 SNEGSKA (reference sequence). The CDR3 loop spans 17 amino acids. V lost 6 bases to trimming and J lost 1 base; unmatched junction nucleotides: 8. The CDR3, as DNA: TGCAGTGCAGCTGGGACTAGCGGGGGGCCTCGCACAGATACGCAGTATTTT. Protein product: CSAAGTSGGPRTDTQYF.

V and J are TRBV29-1 and TRBJ2-7, with D perhaps matching TRBD1 or TRBD2 (6 bases each). V lost 6 bases, J lost 6 bases, and 15 bases lay in between. From germline, CDR1 is SQVTM and CDR2 ANQGSEA. The length of the CDR3 is 12 residues. The CDR3 protein is CSVRGGWSEQYF. CDR3 nucleotide sequence: TGCAGCGTCCGAGGGGGGTGGTCCGAGCAGTACTTC.

This clonotype turned up a few times. The chain has TRBV4-1 and TRBJ2-4; 9 bases map to TRBD1. J gave up 7 bases and V 4 bases, and 8 bases lay outside the gene matches. This CDR3 has 15 residues. CDR1 is MGHRA, CDR2 YSYEKL, per germline. The chain's CDR3 is CASSPDPGTGNIQYF. Here the CDR3 DNA reads TGCGCCAGCAGCCCGGACCCTGGGACAGGGAACATTCAGTACTTC.

This clonotype turned up a few times. V is TRBV20-1 and J is TRBJ2-2, with a tentative D call TRBD2 (6 bases). The V gene's germline CDR1 is DFQATT and CDR2 SNEGSKA (reference sequence). V was pared by 2 bases and J by 0 bases, with 13 bases between. The CDR3 runs to 16 residues. CDR3 loop: CSARPVGGTNTGELFF. CDR3 in DNA: TGCAGTGCTAGACCGGTTGGGGGGACGAACACCGGGGAGCTGTTTTTT.

The chain links TRBV7-9 to TRBJ2-3; 13 bases line up with TRBD2. The V segment lost 5 bases and the J segment 4 bases; nucleotides outside the gene matches: 12. Germline lookup yields CDR1 SEHNR and CDR2 FQNEAQ (reference sequence). This CDR3 is built from 18 residues. CDR3 sequence (DNA): TGTGCCAGCAGCCCCGGGACTAGCGGGGACCTCTGGGCAGATACGCAGTATTTT. Protein product: CASSPGTSGDLWADTQYF.

This clonotype was counted a few times. The chain carries TRBV4-1 and TRBJ2-6; unclear D gene. This CDR3 comprises 18 residues. Germline V CDR1 and CDR2: MGHRA, YSYEKL. V lost 1 base to trimming and J lost 0 bases, with 13 bases between them. The CDR3 DNA reads as TGCGCCAGCAGCCAAGTAGATTTGGGGTTCTCTGGGGCCAACGTCCTGACTTTC. It encodes CASSQVDLGFSGANVLTF.

The CDR3 nucleotides are TGTGCCAGCATCGACAGTCCCCCGACGAACACTGAAGCTTTCTTT. Translated, it gives CASIDSPPTNTEAFF. The chain combines TRBV6-6 with TRBJ1-1; D is perhaps TRBD1 (5 bases). Germline assignment: CDR1 MNHNY and CDR2 SVGAGI (reference sequence). The CDR3 covers 15 residues. V was clipped by 7 bases and J by 1 base, with 16 bases between them.

The chain carries TRBV4-1 and TRBJ1-1, with D hard to call. Per the germline V gene, CDR1 is MGHRA and CDR2 is YSYEKL. Trimming removed 4 bases at V and 0 bases at J, with 9 bases between. The CDR3 has 14 amino acids. The CDR3 DNA reads TGCGCCAGCAGCCTACGGGCCTTGAACACTGAAGCTTTCTTT. It specifies CASSLRALNTEAFF.

This chain uses TRBV11-1 with TRBJ2-3, with D maybe TRBD2 (7 bases). V was trimmed by 4 bases and J by 2 bases, leaving 13 bases between them. Germline V lookup: CDR1 SGHAT, CDR2 FQDESV (reference sequence). The CDR3 is 15 amino acids. This CDR3 reads CASSSHRGATDTQYF. The DNA for the CDR3 is TGTGCCAGCAGCTCCCACCGGGGGGCCACAGATACGCAGTATTTT.